This T cell receptor (beta chain) originates from a study of T cell responses to AZD1222 COVID-19 vaccine. The protocol was immunoSEQ multiplex PCR, while the TCRdb copy is restricted to in-frame clones and leaves out a portion. Here the sample spans approximately 89,000 clones, 90% being singletons. Only one count was recorded for this clone. V was pared by 3 bases and J by 3 bases, with 11 bases between. Germline V gives CDR1 SEHNR, CDR2 FQNEAQ (reference sequence). CDR3 size: 14 residues. The material sequenced was peripheral blood, taken 28 days after the second AZD1222 dose. V usage is TRBV7-9 and J usage is TRBJ1-2, with D tentatively TRBD1 (5 bases). The receptor was isolated from an adult who received the AZD1222 COVID-19 vaccine. This chain's CDR3 is CASSFAGSDYGYTF. In DNA, the CDR3 is TGTGCCAGCAGCTTCGCAGGGAGCGACTATGGCTACACCTTC.